These T cell receptor beta chains were read from a single sample in a study of blood T cell repertoires in COVID-19. TCRdb's table, derived via immunoSEQ multiplex PCR, lists solely in-frame clones and lacks some. The sample records approximately 400,000 clones, more than 80% being singletons. The source material was peripheral blood. The receptors here all came from a man between 35 and 55 years old with acute or convalescent COVID-19. The CDR3 runs from the conserved cysteine through the conserved F or W. Each record gives: V gene, D gene, clone size, J gene, CDR3 DNA, CDR3 protein. A D gene is named only where the DNA matches it firmly. Clone size is stated in some rows and not others, as once, few, many or a class when expanded.

>TRBV15|TRBD1|.|TRBJ2-7
TGTGCCACCAGTACTGACAGGGTTCGGGAGCAGTACTTC
CATSTDRVREQYF
>TRBV2|.|.|TRBJ2-5
TGTGCCAGCAGTGAAGCGGCGGAAGAAGAGACCCAGTACTTC
CASSEAAEEETQYF
>TRBV15|TRBD2|.|TRBJ2-1
TGTGCCACCGGGACGACTAGCGTACGTGAGCAGTTCTTC
CATGTTSVREQFF
>TRBV5-1|.|.|TRBJ1-1
TGCGCCAGCAGCTTGGGGCCGGTAGCCGACACTGAAGCTTTCTTT
CASSLGPVADTEAFF
>TRBV4-1|TRBD1|.|TRBJ1-5
TGCGCCAGCAGCCAACGACAGGGTCCAGGTCAGCCCCAGCATTTT
CASSQRQGPGQPQHF
>TRBV2|TRBD1|.|TRBJ1-1
TGTGCCAGCAGTGAGCTCTATGGACAGGGTTACACTGAAGCTTTCTTT
CASSELYGQGYTEAFF
>TRBV20-1|.|.|TRBJ1-3
TGCAGTGCTAGAGATCTAAACACCATATATTTT
CSARDLNTIYF
>TRBV28|.|.|TRBJ2-7
TGTGCCAGCAGTAACCAGAGGAGCTCCTACGAGCAGTACTTC
CASSNQRSSYEQYF
>TRBV7-3|.|.|TRBJ2-3
TGTGCCAGCAGCTTAGAGGCTAGTAGTTTGATCGGTACGCAGTATTTT
CASSLEASSLIGTQYF
>TRBV15|TRBD2|.|TRBJ2-2
TGTGCCACCAGCAGAGCAGGACTAGGGACCGGGGAGCTGTTTTTT
CATSRAGLGTGELFF
>TRBV12-3/TRBV12-4|.|once|TRBJ1-6
TGTGCCAGCAGTTTGACTCTGGGTTCACCCCTCCACTTT
CASSLTLGSPLHF
>TRBV18|TRBD1|.|TRBJ1-5
TGTGCCAGCTCACAACAGGGGGCTGCGGGTCAGCCCCAGCATTTT
CASSQQGAAGQPQHF
>TRBV7-3|.|once|TRBJ2-7
TGTGCCAGCAGCCGACAGGTCCCTCGCACCTACGAGCAGTACTTC
CASSRQVPRTYEQYF
>TRBV5-4|.|.|TRBJ1-2
TGTGCCAGCAGTTCCATTAACTATGGCTACACCTTC
CASSSINYGYTF
>TRBV10-3|TRBD2|.|TRBJ2-7
TGTGCCATCAGTGTCGGGGGGGGAGAGGACGAGCAGTACTTC
CAISVGGGEDEQYF
>TRBV9|TRBD1|.|TRBJ2-1
TGTGCCAGCAGCTCCCGACAGGGGTCATACTACAATGAGCAGTTCTTC
CASSSRQGSYYNEQFF
>TRBV9|.|.|TRBJ1-4
TGTGCCAGCAGCGTAGGATGGGGCGCTGAAAAACTGTTTTTT
CASSVGWGAEKLFF
>TRBV20-1|TRBD1|.|TRBJ2-7
TGCAGTGCTGGTGACAGGGCCAGCTCCTACGAGCAGTACTTC
CSAGDRASSYEQYF
>TRBV29-1|TRBD2|once|TRBJ2-1
TGCAGCGTGGACCCTAGCGGGAACGGTGAGCAGTTCTTC
CSVDPSGNGEQFF
>TRBV7-6|.|.|TRBJ2-1
TGTGCCAGCAGCCTATCTAACGCTAATGAGCAGTTCTTC
CASSLSNANEQFF
>TRBV27|.|.|TRBJ2-7
TGTGCCAGCAGTTTAAAAACAGGGAGCTCCTACGAGCAGTACTTC
CASSLKTGSSYEQYF
>TRBV5-6|.|.|TRBJ2-7
TGTGCCAGCAGCTCTGAGGTAGGGGGTTTACCCTACGAGCAGTACTTC
CASSSEVGGLPYEQYF
>TRBV5-4|TRBD1|.|TRBJ2-5
TGTGCCAGCAGGCCCGGACAGGGACCAGAGACCCAGTACTTC
CASRPGQGPETQYF
>TRBV5-3|.|.|TRBJ1-4
TGTGCCAGAAGCTTGGACAGAACTAATGAAAAACTGTTTTTT
CARSLDRTNEKLFF
>TRBV21-1|.|.|TRBJ1-5
TGTGCCAGCAGCCCCCGGGGACGGGACAGGGCCTATAGCAATCAGCCCCAGCATTTT
CASSPRGRDRAYSNQPQHF
>TRBV5-1|TRBD1|.|TRBJ2-6
TGCGCCAGCAGCTTGAGGAACTTGACAGGGGAGGTCGGGGCCAACGTCCTGACTTTC
CASSLRNLTGEVGANVLTF
>TRBV6-5|TRBD1|.|TRBJ1-3
TGTGCCAGCAGCGTGGGACAGGGTAGGAACACCATATATTTT
CASSVGQGRNTIYF
>TRBV27|TRBD1|.|TRBJ1-2
TGTGCCAGCAGTTTTCTTGGGACAGGGGCGGATAACTATGGCTACACCTTC
CASSFLGTGADNYGYTF
>TRBV2|.|.|TRBJ2-1
TGTGCCAGCAGTGAGAGTTTTCGTGAGCAGTTCTTC
CASSESFREQFF
>TRBV6-1|.|.|TRBJ1-2
TGTGCCAGCAGTGAAGCTTCAGGGGCCTCACATGGCTACACCTTC
CASSEASGASHGYTF
>TRBV7-3|.|.|TRBJ1-5
TGTGCCAGCACCCAAGGAGGGGCAGGAGGTGAGTATAGCAATCAGCCCCAGCATTTT
CASTQGGAGGEYSNQPQHF
>TRBV7-9|.|.|TRBJ1-2
TGTGCCAGCAGCGAGTTGAGGGTTGGCTACACCTTC
CASSELRVGYTF
>TRBV5-4|.|.|TRBJ2-3
TGTGCCAGCAGCTTGGAGAGTACTACGGGACAGTATTTT
CASSLESTTGQYF
>TRBV5-1|TRBD1|once|TRBJ1-1
TGCGCCAGCAGCTTACGACAGGGAGGCACTGAAGCTTTCTTT
CASSLRQGGTEAFF
>TRBV18|.|few|TRBJ2-5
TGTGCCAGCTCACCACCGCTTAGGCGGAAAGAGACCCAGTACTTC
CASSPPLRRKETQYF
>TRBV28|.|.|TRBJ2-5
TGTGCCAGCAGTTTATTGGACAGCAACTACCAAGAGACCCAGTACTTC
CASSLLDSNYQETQYF
>TRBV28|TRBD2|once|TRBJ2-7
TGTGCCAGCAGTCGAAGCGGGAGTGGCTCCTACGAGCAGTACTTC
CASSRSGSGSYEQYF
>TRBV29-1|.|.|TRBJ1-4
TGCAGCGTTGAGCTTGGGAGGGCCCCAACTAATGAAAAACTGTTTTTT
CSVELGRAPTNEKLFF
>TRBV25-1|.|few|TRBJ1-5
TGTGCCAGCAGTGAAACAGATCTCTCTGGCTATTCAAATCAGCCCCAGCATTTT
CASSETDLSGYSNQPQHF
>TRBV28|.|.|TRBJ1-4
TGTGCCAGCAGTTTCTCGGGTGATAATGAAAAACTGTTTTTT
CASSFSGDNEKLFF
>TRBV27|TRBD1|.|TRBJ1-2
TGTGCCAGCAGTCCCTGGACAGGTCGCGAAGAAGCTAACTATGGCTACACCTTC
CASSPWTGREEANYGYTF
>TRBV28|TRBD1|.|TRBJ1-2
TGTGCCAGCAGTCCAGACGGGACAGGGGAATATGGCTACACCTTC
CASSPDGTGEYGYTF
>TRBV9|TRBD1|.|TRBJ2-7
TGTGCCAGCAGCTCCCCCGGGACAGGACGTCACGAGCAGTACTTC
CASSSPGTGRHEQYF
>TRBV7-9|TRBD2|.|TRBJ2-1
TGTGCCAGCAGCTTAAAGACCCTACTAGCGGGCGGCAGGGACAATGAGCAGTTCTTC
CASSLKTLLAGGRDNEQFF
>TRBV9|.|.|TRBJ1-1
TGTGCCAGCAGCCATGCTAACCAGGGTCACACTGAAGCTTTCTTT
CASSHANQGHTEAFF
>TRBV4-2|.|.|TRBJ1-2
TGTGCCAGCAGCCAAGTGGACTTCTATGGCTACACCTTC
CASSQVDFYGYTF
>TRBV9|TRBD1|.|TRBJ1-1
TGTGCCAGCAGCATTGGACAGGGCCACACTGAAGCTTTCTTT
CASSIGQGHTEAFF
>TRBV4-2|TRBD2|.|TRBJ2-1
TGTGCCAGCAGCCAACTAGCGGGGGGGCCGGGGACGATCTTC
CASSQLAGGPGTIF
>TRBV19|.|.|TRBJ1-1
TGTGCCACCATATGGCAAGGGAGGGAGAACACTGAAGCTTTCTTT
CATIWQGRENTEAFF
>TRBV19|TRBD2|.|TRBJ2-5
TGTGCCAGTAGTAAGGGGACTAGCGGGGGAGTGGAGACCCAGTACTTC
CASSKGTSGGVETQYF
>TRBV2|.|.|TRBJ1-2
TGTGCCAGCACAGTGGCTGACTACACCTTC
CASTVADYTF
>TRBV7-9|.|once|TRBJ2-7
TGTGCCAGCAGCTTCTTTGCGGGTCAACACGAGCAGTACTTC
CASSFFAGQHEQYF
>TRBV5-1|.|.|TRBJ1-2
TGCGCCAGCAGCTTGGAGGGACGGGGGTATGGCTACACCTTC
CASSLEGRGYGYTF
>TRBV27|TRBD2|.|TRBJ2-1
TGTGCCAGCAGTCATTGGGCGGGACTAGCGGGGGGCCCTAAAACTTACAATGAGCAGTTCTTC
CASSHWAGLAGGPKTYNEQFF
>TRBV10-3|TRBD1|few|TRBJ2-1
TGTGCCATCAGTTGGACAGGGACACGACCTTACAATGAGCAGTTCTTC
CAISWTGTRPYNEQFF
>TRBV18|.|.|TRBJ1-1
TGTGCCAGCTCACCAGCAGGCCTGAACACTGAAGCTTTCTTT
CASSPAGLNTEAFF
>TRBV19|.|.|TRBJ2-2
TGTGCCAGTAGTATCCTGAGGGTCGGGGAGCTGTTTTTT
CASSILRVGELFF
>TRBV5-6|TRBD1|once|TRBJ1-6
TGTGCCAGCAGCTTGGCCTCCGGGACAGGGATCCACTTT
CASSLASGTGIHF
>TRBV7-6|.|.|TRBJ2-7
TGTGCCAGCAGCTTAGGGGATGGTAACCGGGGGTACGAGCAGTACTTC
CASSLGDGNRGYEQYF
>TRBV29-1|TRBD1|.|TRBJ2-1
TGCAGCGTTGATGTAATGGACAGGGTGCGTCAGTTCTTC
CSVDVMDRVRQFF